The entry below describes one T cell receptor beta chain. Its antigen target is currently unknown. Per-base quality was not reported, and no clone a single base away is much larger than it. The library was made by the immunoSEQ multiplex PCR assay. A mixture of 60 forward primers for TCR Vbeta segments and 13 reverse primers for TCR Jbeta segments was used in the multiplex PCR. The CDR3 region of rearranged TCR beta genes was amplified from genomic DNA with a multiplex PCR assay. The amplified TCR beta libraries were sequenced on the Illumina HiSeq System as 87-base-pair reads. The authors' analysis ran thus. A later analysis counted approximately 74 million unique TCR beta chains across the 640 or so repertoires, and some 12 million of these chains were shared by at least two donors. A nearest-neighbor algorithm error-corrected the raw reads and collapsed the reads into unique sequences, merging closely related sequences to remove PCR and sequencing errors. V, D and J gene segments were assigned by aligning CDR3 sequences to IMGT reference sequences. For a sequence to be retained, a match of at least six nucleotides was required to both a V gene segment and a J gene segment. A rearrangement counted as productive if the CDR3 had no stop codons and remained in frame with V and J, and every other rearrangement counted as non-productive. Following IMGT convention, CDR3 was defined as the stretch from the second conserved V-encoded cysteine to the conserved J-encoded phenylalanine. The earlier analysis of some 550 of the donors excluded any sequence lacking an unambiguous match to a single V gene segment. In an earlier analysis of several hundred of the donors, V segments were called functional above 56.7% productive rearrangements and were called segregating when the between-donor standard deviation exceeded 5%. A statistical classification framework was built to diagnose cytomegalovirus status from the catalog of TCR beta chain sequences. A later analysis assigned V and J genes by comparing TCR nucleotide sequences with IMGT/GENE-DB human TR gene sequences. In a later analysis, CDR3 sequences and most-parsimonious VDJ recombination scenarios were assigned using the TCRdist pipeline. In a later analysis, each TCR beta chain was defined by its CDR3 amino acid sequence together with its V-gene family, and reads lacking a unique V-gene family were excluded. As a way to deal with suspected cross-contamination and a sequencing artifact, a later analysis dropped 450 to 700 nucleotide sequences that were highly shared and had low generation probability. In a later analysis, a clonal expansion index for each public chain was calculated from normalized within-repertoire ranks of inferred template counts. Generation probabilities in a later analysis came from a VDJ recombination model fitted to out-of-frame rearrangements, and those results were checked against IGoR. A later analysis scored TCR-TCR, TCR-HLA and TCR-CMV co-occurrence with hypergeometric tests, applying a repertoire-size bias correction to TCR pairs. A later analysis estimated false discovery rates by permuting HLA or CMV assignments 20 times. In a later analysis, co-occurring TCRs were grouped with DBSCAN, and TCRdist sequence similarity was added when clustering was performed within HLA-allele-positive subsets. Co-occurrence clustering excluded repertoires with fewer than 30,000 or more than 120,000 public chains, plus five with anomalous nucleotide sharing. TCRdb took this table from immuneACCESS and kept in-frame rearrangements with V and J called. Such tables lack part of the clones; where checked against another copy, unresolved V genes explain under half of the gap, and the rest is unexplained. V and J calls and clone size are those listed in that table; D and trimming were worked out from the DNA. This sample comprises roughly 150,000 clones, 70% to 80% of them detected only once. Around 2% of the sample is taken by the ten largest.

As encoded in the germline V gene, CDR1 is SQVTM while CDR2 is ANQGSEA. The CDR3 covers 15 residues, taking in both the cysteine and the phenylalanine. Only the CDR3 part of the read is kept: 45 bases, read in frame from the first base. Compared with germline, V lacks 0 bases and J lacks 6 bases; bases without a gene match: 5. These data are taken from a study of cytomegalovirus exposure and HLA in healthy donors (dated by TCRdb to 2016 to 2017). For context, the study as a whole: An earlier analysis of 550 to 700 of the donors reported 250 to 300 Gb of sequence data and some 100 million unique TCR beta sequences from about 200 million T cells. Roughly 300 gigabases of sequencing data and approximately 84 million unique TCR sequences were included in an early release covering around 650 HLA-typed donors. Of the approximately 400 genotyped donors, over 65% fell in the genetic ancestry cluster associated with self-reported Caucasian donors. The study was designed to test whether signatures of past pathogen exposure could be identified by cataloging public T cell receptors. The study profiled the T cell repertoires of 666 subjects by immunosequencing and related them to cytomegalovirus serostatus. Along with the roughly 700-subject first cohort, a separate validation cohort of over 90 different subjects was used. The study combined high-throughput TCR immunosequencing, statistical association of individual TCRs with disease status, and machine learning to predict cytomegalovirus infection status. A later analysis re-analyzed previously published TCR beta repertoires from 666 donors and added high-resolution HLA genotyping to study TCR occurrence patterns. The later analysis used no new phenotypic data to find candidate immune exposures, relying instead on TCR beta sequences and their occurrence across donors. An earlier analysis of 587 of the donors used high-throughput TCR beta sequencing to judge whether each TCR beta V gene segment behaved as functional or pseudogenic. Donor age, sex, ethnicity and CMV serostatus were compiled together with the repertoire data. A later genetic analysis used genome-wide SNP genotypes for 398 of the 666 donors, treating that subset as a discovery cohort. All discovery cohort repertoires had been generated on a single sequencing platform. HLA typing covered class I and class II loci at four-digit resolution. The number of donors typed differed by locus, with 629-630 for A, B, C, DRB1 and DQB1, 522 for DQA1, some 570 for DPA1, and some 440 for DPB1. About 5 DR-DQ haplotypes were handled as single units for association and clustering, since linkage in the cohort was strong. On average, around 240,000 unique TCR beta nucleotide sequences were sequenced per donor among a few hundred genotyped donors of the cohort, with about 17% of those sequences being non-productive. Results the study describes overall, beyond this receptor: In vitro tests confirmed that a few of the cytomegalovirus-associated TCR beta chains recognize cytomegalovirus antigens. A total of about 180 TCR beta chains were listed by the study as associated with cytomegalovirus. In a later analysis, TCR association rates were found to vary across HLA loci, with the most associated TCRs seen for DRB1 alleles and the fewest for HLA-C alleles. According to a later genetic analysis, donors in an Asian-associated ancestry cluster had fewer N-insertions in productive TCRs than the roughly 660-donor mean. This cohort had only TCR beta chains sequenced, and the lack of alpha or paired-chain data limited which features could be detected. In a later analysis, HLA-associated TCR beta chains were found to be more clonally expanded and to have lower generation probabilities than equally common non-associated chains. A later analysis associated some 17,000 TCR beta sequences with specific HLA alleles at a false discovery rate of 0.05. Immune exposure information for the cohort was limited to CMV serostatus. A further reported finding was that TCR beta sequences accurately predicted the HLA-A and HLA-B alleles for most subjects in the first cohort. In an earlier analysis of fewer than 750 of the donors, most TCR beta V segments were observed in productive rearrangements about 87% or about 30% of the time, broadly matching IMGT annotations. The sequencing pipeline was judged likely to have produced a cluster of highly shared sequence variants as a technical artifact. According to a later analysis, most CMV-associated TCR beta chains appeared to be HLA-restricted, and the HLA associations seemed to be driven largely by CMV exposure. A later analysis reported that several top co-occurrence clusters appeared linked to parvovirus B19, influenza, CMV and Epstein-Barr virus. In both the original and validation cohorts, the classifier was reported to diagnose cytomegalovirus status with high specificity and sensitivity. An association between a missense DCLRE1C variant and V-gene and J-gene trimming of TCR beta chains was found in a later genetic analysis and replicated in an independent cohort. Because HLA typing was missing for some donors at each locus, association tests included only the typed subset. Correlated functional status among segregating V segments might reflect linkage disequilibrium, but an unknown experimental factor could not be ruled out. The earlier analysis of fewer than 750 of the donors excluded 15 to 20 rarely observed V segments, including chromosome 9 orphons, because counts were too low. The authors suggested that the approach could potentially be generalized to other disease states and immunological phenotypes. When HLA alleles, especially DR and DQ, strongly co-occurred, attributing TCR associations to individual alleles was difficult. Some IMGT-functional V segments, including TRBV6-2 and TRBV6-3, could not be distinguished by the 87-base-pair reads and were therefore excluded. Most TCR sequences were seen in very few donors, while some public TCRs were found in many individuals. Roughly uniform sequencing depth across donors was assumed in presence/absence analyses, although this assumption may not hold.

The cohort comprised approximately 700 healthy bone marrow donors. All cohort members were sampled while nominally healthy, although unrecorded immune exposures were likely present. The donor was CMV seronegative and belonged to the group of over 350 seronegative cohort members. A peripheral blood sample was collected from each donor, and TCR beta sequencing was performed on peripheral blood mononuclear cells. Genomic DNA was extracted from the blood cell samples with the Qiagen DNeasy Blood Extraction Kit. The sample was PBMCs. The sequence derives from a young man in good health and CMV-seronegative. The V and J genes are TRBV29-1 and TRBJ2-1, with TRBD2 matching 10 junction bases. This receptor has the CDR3 CSVEDLASGGNEQFF. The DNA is TGCAGCGTTGAAGATCTGGCTAGCGGGGGCAATGAGCAGTTCTTC.